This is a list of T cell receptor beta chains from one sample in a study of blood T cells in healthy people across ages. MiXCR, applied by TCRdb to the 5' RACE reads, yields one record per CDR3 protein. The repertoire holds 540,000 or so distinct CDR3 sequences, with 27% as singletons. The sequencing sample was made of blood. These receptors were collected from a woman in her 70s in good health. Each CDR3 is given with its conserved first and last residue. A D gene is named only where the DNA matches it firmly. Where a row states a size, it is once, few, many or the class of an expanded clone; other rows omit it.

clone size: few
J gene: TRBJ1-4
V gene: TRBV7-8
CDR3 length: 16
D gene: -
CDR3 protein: CASSLSSLSNYEKLFF
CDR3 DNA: TGTGCCAGCAGCTTAAGCTCCCTGTCCAACTATGAAAAACTGTTTTTT

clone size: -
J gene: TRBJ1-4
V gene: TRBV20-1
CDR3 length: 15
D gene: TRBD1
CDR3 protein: CSAPKKQGAGEKLFF
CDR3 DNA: TGCAGTGCCCCTAAAAAACAGGGGGCGGGTGAAAAACTGTTTTTT

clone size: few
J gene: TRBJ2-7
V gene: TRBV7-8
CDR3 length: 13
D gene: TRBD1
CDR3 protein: CASSSDRVGERYF
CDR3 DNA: TGTGCCAGCAGCTCGGACAGGGTAGGGGAGCGGTACTTC

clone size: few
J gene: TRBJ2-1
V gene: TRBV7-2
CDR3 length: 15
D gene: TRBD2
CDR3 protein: CASSPQLAVYNEQFF
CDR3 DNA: TGTGCCAGCAGCCCTCAACTAGCGGTTTACAATGAGCAGTTCTTC

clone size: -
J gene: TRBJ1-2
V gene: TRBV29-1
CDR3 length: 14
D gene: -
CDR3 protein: CSVGLRGPLYGYTF
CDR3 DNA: TGCAGCGTTGGGCTTAGGGGACCGCTCTATGGCTACACCTTC

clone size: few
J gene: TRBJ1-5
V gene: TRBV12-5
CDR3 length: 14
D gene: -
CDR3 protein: CASGLVQGNQPQHF
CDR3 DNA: TGTGCTAGTGGTTTGGTTCAAGGGAATCAGCCCCAGCATTTT

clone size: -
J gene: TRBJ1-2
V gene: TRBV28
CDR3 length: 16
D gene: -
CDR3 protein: CASRSGSGKGGYGYTF
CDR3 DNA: TGTGCCAGCAGATCCGGTAGCGGTAAAGGGGGGTATGGCTACACCTTC

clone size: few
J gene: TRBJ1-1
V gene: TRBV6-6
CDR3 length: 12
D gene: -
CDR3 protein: CASNPQNTEAFF
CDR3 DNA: TGTGCCAGCAATCCACAGAACACTGAAGCTTTCTTT

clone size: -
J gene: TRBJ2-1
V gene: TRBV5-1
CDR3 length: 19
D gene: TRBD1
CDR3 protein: CASSPGTGSVGRSYNEQFF
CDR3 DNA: TGCGCCAGCAGCCCCGGGACAGGCAGTGTCGGGCGCTCCTACAATGAGCAGTTCTTC

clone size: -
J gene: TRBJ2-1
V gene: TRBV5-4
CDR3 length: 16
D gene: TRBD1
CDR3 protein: CASSVGTAVSYNEQFF
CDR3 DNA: TGTGCCAGCAGCGTTGGGACAGCAGTTTCCTACAATGAGCAGTTCTTC

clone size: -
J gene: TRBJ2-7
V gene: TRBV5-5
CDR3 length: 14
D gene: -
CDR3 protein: CASSSQTAFYEQYF
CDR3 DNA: TGTGCCAGCAGCTCCCAAACAGCGTTCTACGAGCAGTACTTC

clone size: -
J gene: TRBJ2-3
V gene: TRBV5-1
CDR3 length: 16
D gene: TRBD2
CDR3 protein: CASSPPGGRIGDTQYF
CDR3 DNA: TGCGCCAGCAGCCCCCCGGGCGGGAGGATCGGAGATACGCAGTATTTT

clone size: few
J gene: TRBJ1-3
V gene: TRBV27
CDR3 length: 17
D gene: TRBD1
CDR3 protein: CACSLTGAPSSGNTIYF
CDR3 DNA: TGTGCCTGCAGTTTAACAGGGGCTCCCAGCTCTGGAAACACCATATATTTT

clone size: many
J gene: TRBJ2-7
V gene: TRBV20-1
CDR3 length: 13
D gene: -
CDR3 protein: CSAEKSGGDEQYF
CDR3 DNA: TGCAGTGCCGAGAAATCCGGGGGCGACGAGCAGTACTTC

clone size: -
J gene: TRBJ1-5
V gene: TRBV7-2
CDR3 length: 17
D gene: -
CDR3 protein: CASSLNPTGTRNQPQHF
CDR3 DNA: TGTGCCAGCAGTCTAAATCCTACCGGGACAAGGAATCAGCCCCAGCATTTT

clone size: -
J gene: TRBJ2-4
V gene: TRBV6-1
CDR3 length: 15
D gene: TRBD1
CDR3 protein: CASSEVGWDRNIQYF
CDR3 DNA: TGTGCCAGCAGTGAAGTGGGATGGGACAGAAACATTCAGTACTTC

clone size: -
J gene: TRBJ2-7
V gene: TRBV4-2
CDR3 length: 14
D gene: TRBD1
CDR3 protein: CASSQGQGELVQYF
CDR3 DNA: TGTGCCAGCAGCCAAGGGCAGGGGGAGCTGGTTCAGTACTTC

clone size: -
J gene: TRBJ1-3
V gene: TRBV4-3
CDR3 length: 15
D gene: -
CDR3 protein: CASSHSVDSGNTIYF
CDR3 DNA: TGCGCCAGCAGCCATTCGGTTGACTCTGGAAACACCATATATTTT

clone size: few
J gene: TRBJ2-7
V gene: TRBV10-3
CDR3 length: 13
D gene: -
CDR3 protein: CAISDNEAYEQYF
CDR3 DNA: TGTGCCATCAGTGACAACGAAGCCTACGAGCAGTACTTC

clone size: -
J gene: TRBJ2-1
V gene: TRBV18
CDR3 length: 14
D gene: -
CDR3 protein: CASSPGQRKDEQFF
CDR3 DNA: TGTGCCAGCTCACCCGGGCAAAGGAAGGATGAGCAGTTCTTC

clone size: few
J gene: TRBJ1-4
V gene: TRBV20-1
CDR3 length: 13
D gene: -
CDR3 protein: CSARPGEDEKLFF
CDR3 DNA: TGCAGTGCTAGACCAGGGGAGGACGAAAAACTGTTTTTT

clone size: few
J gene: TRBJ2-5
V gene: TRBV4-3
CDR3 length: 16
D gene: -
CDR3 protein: CASSQEGTSSRETQYF
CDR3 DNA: TGCGCCAGCAGCCAAGAGGGAACTAGCTCCCGAGAGACCCAGTACTTC

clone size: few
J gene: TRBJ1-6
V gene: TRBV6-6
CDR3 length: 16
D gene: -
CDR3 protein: CASSLLGTENNSPLHF
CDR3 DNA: TGTGCCAGCAGTTTGTTGGGTACAGAAAATAATTCACCCCTCCACTTT

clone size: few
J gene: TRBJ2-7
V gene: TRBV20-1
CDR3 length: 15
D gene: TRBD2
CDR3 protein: CSARDVAGSPKEQYF
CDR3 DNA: TGCAGTGCTAGAGACGTAGCGGGGAGCCCTAAGGAGCAGTACTTC

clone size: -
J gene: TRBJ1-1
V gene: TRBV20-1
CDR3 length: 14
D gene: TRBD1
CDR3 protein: CSARGTGGRTEAFF
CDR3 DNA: TGCAGTGCTAGAGGGACAGGGGGCAGGACTGAAGCTTTCTTT

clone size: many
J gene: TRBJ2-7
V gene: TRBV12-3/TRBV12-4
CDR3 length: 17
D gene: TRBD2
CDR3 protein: CASSFPASGGRTYEQYF
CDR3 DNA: TGTGCCAGCAGTTTTCCGGCTAGCGGGGGGCGCACCTACGAGCAGTACTTC

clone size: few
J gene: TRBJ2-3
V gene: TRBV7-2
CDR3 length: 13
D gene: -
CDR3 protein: CASSSRLGTPRYF
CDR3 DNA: TGTGCCAGCAGCTCCCGCCTCGGGACCCCGCGGTATTTT

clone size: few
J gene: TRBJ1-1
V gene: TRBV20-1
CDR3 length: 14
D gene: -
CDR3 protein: CSARGGSGVNEAFF
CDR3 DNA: TGCAGTGCTAGGGGTGGCTCTGGAGTTAATGAAGCTTTCTTT

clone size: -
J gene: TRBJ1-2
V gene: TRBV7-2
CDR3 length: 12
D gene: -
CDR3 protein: CASRVANYGYTF
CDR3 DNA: TGTGCCAGCAGAGTAGCTAACTATGGCTACACCTTC

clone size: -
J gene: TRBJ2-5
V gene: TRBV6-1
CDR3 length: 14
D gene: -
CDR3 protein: CASSSLKGQETQYF
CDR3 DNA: TGTGCCAGCAGTTCGCTAAAGGGGCAAGAGACCCAGTACTTC

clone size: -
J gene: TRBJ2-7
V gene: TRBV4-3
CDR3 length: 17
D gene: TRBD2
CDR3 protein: CASSQDGLAGNLYEQYF
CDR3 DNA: TGCGCCAGCAGCCAAGATGGCCTAGCGGGGAACCTTTACGAGCAGTACTTC

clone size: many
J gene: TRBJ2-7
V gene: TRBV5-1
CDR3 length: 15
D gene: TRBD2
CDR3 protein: CASSLELAATYEQYF
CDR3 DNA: TGCGCCAGCAGCTTGGAGCTAGCGGCAACTTACGAGCAGTACTTC

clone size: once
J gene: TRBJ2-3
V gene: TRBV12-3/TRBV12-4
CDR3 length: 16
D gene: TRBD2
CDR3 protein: CASRSSGREGILAQYF
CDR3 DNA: TGTGCCAGCAGGTCTAGCGGGAGAGAGGGGATTCTGGCGCAGTATTTT

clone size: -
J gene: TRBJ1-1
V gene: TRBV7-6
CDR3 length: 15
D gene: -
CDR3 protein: CASSLISASNTEAFF
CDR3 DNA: TGTGCCAGCAGCTTAATTTCAGCCTCGAACACTGAAGCTTTCTTT

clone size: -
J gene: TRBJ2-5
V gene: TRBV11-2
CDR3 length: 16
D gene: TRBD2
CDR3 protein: CASSPRLAGYQETQYF
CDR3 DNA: TGTGCCAGCAGCCCTCGACTAGCGGGGTATCAAGAGACCCAGTACTTC

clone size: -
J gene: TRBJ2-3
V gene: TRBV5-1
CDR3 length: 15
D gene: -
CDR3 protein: CASMGARGGTDTQYF
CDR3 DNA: TGCGCCAGCATGGGGGCGAGGGGCGGCACAGATACGCAGTATTTT

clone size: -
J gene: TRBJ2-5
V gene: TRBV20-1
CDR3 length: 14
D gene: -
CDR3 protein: CSATAWGQGETQYF
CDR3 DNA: TGCAGTGCTACCGCCTGGGGCCAGGGAGAGACCCAGTACTTC

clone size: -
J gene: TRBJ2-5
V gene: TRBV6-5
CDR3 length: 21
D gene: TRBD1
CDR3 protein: CASSYSPPAAGQGLIIGTQYF
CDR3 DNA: TGTGCCAGCAGTTACTCCCCACCGGCTGCGGGACAGGGTTTAATTATAGGGACCCAGTACTTC

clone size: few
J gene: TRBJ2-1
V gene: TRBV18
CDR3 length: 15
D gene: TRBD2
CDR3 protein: CASSQGLAGINEQFF
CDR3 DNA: TGTGCCAGCTCGCAGGGACTAGCGGGGATCAATGAGCAGTTCTTC

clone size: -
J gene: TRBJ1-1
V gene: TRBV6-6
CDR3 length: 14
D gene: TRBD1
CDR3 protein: CASSSRDSYTEAFF
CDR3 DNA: TGTGCCAGCAGTTCGAGGGACAGCTACACTGAAGCTTTCTTT

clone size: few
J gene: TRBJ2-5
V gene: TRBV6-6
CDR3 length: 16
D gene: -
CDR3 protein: CASSSRGHLGVETQYF
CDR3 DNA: TGTGCCAGCAGTTCCCGGGGGCATCTCGGTGTGGAGACCCAGTACTTC

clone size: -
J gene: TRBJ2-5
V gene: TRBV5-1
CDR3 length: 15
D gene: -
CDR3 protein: CASSLSSALQETQYF
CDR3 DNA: TGCGCCAGCAGCTTGAGTAGCGCACTCCAAGAGACTCAGTACTTC

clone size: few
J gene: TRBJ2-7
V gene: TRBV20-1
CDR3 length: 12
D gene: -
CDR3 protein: CSARRPPYEQYF
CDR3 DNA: TGCAGTGCTAGACGACCTCCCTACGAGCAGTACTTC

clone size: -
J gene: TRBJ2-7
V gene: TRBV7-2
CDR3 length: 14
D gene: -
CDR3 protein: CASSLGDRYFEQYF
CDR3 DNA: TGTGCCAGCAGCTTAGGCGACAGGTACTTCGAGCAGTACTTC

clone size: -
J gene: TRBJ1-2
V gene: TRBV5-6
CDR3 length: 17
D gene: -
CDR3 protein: CASSSPSAASGNYGHTF
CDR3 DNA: TGTGCCAGCAGCTCTCCATCCGCGGCCTCGGGGAACTATGGCCACACCTTC

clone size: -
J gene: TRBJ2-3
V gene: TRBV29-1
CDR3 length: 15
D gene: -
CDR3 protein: CSVGALTGATDTQYF
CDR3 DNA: TGCAGCGTGGGGGCCCTGACGGGGGCCACAGATACGCAGTATTTT

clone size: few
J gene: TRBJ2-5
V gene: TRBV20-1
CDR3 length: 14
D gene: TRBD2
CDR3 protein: CSARDPLARETQYF
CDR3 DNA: TGCAGTGCTAGAGATCCACTAGCGAGGGAGACCCAGTACTTC

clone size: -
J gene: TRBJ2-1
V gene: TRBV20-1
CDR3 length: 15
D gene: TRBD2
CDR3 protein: CSATSTGLAGVEQFF
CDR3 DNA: TGCAGTGCTACCTCTACTGGACTAGCGGGGGTTGAGCAGTTCTTC

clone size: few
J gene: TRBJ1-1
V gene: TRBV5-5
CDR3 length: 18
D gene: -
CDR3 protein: CASSSGLMWGPRGTEAFF
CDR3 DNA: TGTGCCAGCAGCTCGGGCCTAATGTGGGGACCCCGTGGAACTGAAGCTTTCTTT